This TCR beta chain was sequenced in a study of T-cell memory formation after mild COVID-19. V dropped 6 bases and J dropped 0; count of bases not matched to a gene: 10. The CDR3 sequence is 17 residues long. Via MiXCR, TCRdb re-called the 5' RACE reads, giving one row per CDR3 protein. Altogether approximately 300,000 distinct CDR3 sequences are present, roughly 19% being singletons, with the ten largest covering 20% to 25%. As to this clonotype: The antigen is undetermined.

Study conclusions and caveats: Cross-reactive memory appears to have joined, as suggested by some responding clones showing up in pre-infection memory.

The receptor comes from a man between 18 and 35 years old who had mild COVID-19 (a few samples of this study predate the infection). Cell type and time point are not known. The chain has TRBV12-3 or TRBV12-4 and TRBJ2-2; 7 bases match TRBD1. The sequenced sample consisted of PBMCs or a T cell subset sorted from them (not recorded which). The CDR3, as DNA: TGTGCCAGCAGGAATTTCCTACAGGGGACGAACACCGGGGAGCTGTTTTTT. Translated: CASRNFLQGTNTGELFF.